Listed below are T cell receptor beta chains from one sample, sequenced in a study of blood T cell repertoires in COVID-19. Data came from immunoSEQ multiplex PCR; TCRdb stores just in-frame clones and leaves some out. This sample has tens of thousands of clones; around 80% occur once, and the top ten carry roughly a third. The sample was peripheral blood. The source of these receptors is a human donor in a cohort sampled during active COVID-19. Each CDR3 is given with its conserved first and last residue. The order of the fields is clone size, J gene, CDR3 length, D gene, V gene, CDR3 protein, CDR3 DNA. D genes are given only for firm matches. Size values are once, few and many counts, or a class for expanded clones, and some rows have none.

NA TRBJ2-2 13 NA TRBV7-2 CASSPANTGELFF TGTGCCAGCAGCCCCGCGAACACCGGGGAGCTGTTTTTT
NA TRBJ1-5 15 TRBD1 TRBV7-9 CASSLTMDRNQPQHF TGTGCCAGCAGCTTGACTATGGACAGGAATCAGCCCCAGCATTTT
NA TRBJ2-4 15 NA TRBV19 CASSIGAGAANIQYF TGTGCCAGTAGTATAGGGGCAGGGGCGGCGAACATTCAGTACTTC
few TRBJ2-1 17 NA TRBV6-1 CASSAQGPRSSYNEQFF TGTGCCAGCAGTGCACAGGGTCCTCGTAGCTCCTACAATGAGCAGTTCTTC
NA TRBJ2-3 14 NA TRBV3-1/TRBV3-2 CASSHGRSTDTQYF TGTGCCAGCAGCCACGGCAGGTCAACAGATACGCAGTATTTT
NA TRBJ1-2 15 TRBD1 TRBV3-1/TRBV3-2 CASSQRQGWGYGYTF TGTGCCAGCAGCCAAAGACAGGGCTGGGGCTATGGCTACACCTTC
NA TRBJ2-3 15 NA TRBV7-2 CASRARVLGTDTQYF TGTGCCAGCAGGGCTCGGGTTTTGGGCACAGATACGCAGTATTTT
NA TRBJ2-1 15 TRBD2 TRBV29-1 CSVRRLALNDNEQFF TGCAGCGTTCGTAGACTAGCGTTGAACGACAATGAGCAGTTCTTC
NA TRBJ2-5 16 TRBD2 TRBV28 CASLKWSGRARETQYF TGTGCCAGTTTAAAGTGGAGCGGGAGGGCCCGGGAGACCCAGTACTTC
NA TRBJ2-5 13 NA TRBV30 CAWSKRTAEAQYF TGTGCCTGGAGTAAACGGACAGCCGAGGCCCAGTACTTC
NA TRBJ1-2 15 TRBD1 TRBV28 CASRLGTGGSYGYTF TGTGCCAGCAGACTGGGGACAGGGGGCAGTTATGGCTACACCTTC
NA TRBJ2-7 11 NA TRBV12-3/TRBV12-4 CASSSVYEQYF TGTGCCAGCAGTTCTGTCTACGAGCAGTACTTC
NA TRBJ2-6 15 NA TRBV19 CASSKQGSGANVLTF TGTGCCAGTAGTAAACAGGGCTCTGGGGCCAACGTCCTGACTTTC
NA TRBJ1-2 13 NA TRBV14 CASSLQAYYGYTF TGTGCCAGCAGCCTACAGGCCTACTATGGCTACACCTTC
NA TRBJ2-1 15 NA TRBV7-2 CASRGGAGNYNEQFF TGTGCCAGCAGGGGAGGAGCCGGCAACTACAATGAGCAGTTCTTC
NA TRBJ2-1 18 TRBD2 TRBV29-1 CSVEPLAGRGVAYNEQFF TGCAGCGTTGAGCCCCTAGCGGGGCGAGGGGTGGCCTACAATGAGCAGTTCTTC
NA TRBJ1-6 14 NA TRBV28 CASSLTGFNSPLHF TGTGCCAGCAGTTTAACAGGGTTTAATTCACCCCTCCACTTT
NA TRBJ2-1 15 TRBD2 TRBV30 CAWRSSGRFYNEQFF TGTGCCTGGAGAAGTAGCGGGAGGTTTTACAATGAGCAGTTCTTC
NA TRBJ2-1 13 NA TRBV7-3 CASSLDSDNEQFF TGTGCCAGCAGCTTAGATAGTGACAATGAGCAGTTCTTC
NA TRBJ2-7 15 NA TRBV5-1 CASGDRDSYFYEQYF TGCGCCAGCGGAGACCGGGACTCTTATTTTTACGAGCAGTACTTC
once TRBJ2-2 15 NA TRBV6-5 CASIPGGKGTGELFF TGTGCCAGCATCCCTGGGGGGAAGGGTACCGGGGAGCTGTTTTTT
NA TRBJ2-1 11 NA TRBV1 CTSSPGDEQFF TGCACCAGCAGCCCCGGGGATGAGCAGTTCTTC
NA TRBJ1-2 16 TRBD1 TRBV7-3 CASSIIPGQVDYGYTF TGTGCCAGCAGCATTATCCCGGGACAGGTGGACTATGGCTACACCTTC
NA TRBJ2-7 11 NA TRBV29-1 CSVGTSYEQYF TGCAGCGTAGGGACTTCCTACGAGCAGTACTTC
NA TRBJ2-3 12 NA TRBV24-1 CATSDSPDTQYF TGTGCCACCAGTGACTCCCCAGATACGCAGTATTTT
NA TRBJ2-7 13 TRBD2 TRBV18 CASSAGEQYEQYF TGTGCCAGCTCGGCGGGGGAGCAATACGAGCAGTACTTC
once TRBJ2-5 16 TRBD2 TRBV6-6 CASSSPGLVGLGTQYF TGTGCCAGCAGTTCGCCGGGACTAGTCGGGCTCGGGACCCAGTACTTC
NA TRBJ2-7 15 NA TRBV24-1 CAPLRGRAYSYEQYF TGTGCCCCTTTGCGGGGACGGGCTTATTCCTACGAGCAGTACTTC
NA TRBJ2-7 15 NA TRBV5-1 CASRGLGRGPYEQYF TGCGCCAGCAGGGGTTTAGGCAGGGGCCCCTACGAGCAGTACTTC
NA TRBJ1-1 15 NA TRBV28 CASREQGELNTEAFF TGTGCCAGCAGAGAACAGGGCGAGCTGAACACTGAAGCTTTCTTT
NA TRBJ2-5 16 TRBD2 TRBV5-1 CASSLGTSGAQETQYF TGCGCCAGCAGCTTGGGCACTAGCGGGGCCCAAGAGACCCAGTACTTC
NA TRBJ2-1 14 NA TRBV5-1 CASIPERGYNEQFF TGCGCCAGCATCCCCGAACGGGGTTACAATGAGCAGTTCTTC
NA TRBJ2-2 14 TRBD1 TRBV11-3 CASSSGQGTGELFF TGTGCCAGCAGCTCTGGACAGGGCACCGGGGAGCTGTTTTTT
medium-sized TRBJ2-7 14 TRBD2 TRBV5-8 CASSFYGTTYEQYF TGTGCCAGCAGCTTTTACGGGACTACCTACGAGCAGTACTTC
NA TRBJ1-4 15 NA TRBV6-5 CASSYSWRVHEKLFF TGTGCCAGCAGTTACTCGTGGAGGGTCCACGAAAAACTGTTTTTT
NA TRBJ2-1 16 TRBD2 TRBV7-3 CASRITSGRSVREQFF TGTGCCAGCAGAATAACTAGCGGGAGAAGTGTCCGTGAGCAGTTCTTC
NA TRBJ2-3 15 TRBD2 TRBV5-8 CASSMRLAGVYTQYF TGTGCCAGCAGCATGAGACTAGCGGGAGTTTATACGCAGTATTTT
NA TRBJ2-1 15 TRBD2 TRBV7-8 CASSYTRLAGGEQFF TGTGCCAGCAGCTACACAAGACTAGCGGGAGGTGAGCAGTTCTTC
few TRBJ1-1 12 TRBD1 TRBV5-8 CASSVGDRKAFF TGTGCCAGCAGCGTGGGGGACAGAAAAGCTTTCTTT
NA TRBJ2-1 16 TRBD1 TRBV27 CASSLSTGWTYNEQFF TGTGCCAGCAGTCTCTCGACAGGGTGGACTTACAATGAGCAGTTCTTC
NA TRBJ2-2 19 NA TRBV5-1 CASSLVDRNLNPLAGELFF TGCGCCAGCAGCTTGGTGGACAGAAATCTTAACCCATTAGCCGGGGAGCTGTTTTTT
NA TRBJ2-1 14 TRBD2 TRBV28 CASKGTSGSNEQFF TGTGCCAGCAAAGGGACTAGCGGGAGTAATGAGCAGTTCTTC
once TRBJ1-2 14 NA TRBV6-5 CASRDGSTAGGYTF TGTGCCAGCAGGGACGGGAGCACCGCCGGTGGCTACACCTTC
few TRBJ2-5 16 TRBD2 TRBV7-3 CASSPIAGRSLETQYF TGTGCCAGCAGCCCGATAGCGGGACGCTCCTTGGAGACCCAGTACTTC
NA TRBJ2-1 13 TRBD1 TRBV29-1 CSGGLDRDGEQFF TGCAGCGGGGGCCTAGACAGGGATGGAGAGCAGTTCTTC
NA TRBJ2-1 11 NA TRBV12-5 CASGFLNEQFF TGTGCTAGTGGTTTCCTCAATGAGCAGTTCTTC
few TRBJ2-2 14 TRBD1 TRBV7-9 CASSPGTGAGELFF TGTGCCAGCAGCCCCGGGACAGGGGCCGGGGAGCTGTTTTTT
NA TRBJ1-3 16 TRBD1 TRBV19 CASTQGQTALGNTIYF TGTGCCAGTACCCAGGGACAGACGGCCCTCGGAAACACCATATATTTT
NA TRBJ2-1 16 NA TRBV14 CASSGAGAVGYNEQFF TGTGCCAGCAGCGGAGCAGGGGCCGTCGGCTACAATGAGCAGTTCTTC
NA TRBJ2-7 15 TRBD1 TRBV6-1 CASSLTPGQAYEQYF TGTGCCAGCAGCTTAACACCGGGACAGGCCTACGAGCAGTACTTC
once TRBJ1-2 12 NA TRBV10-3 CAINVDSYGYTF TGTGCCATCAACGTCGACAGCTATGGCTACACCTTC
NA TRBJ2-7 15 TRBD1 TRBV2 CASRARQGVVYEQYF TGTGCCAGCAGGGCAAGACAGGGGGTAGTCTACGAGCAGTACTTC
NA TRBJ2-7 15 NA TRBV4-2 CASSQDRSAGSEQYF TGTGCCAGCAGCCAAGATAGGTCGGCAGGATCGGAGCAGTACTTC
NA TRBJ1-1 14 TRBD1 TRBV28 CASGPGQRFGEAFF TGTGCCAGCGGACCGGGACAGAGGTTCGGTGAAGCTTTCTTT
NA TRBJ2-6 18 NA TRBV11-3 CASSLGGGRGPGANVLTF TGTGCCAGCAGCTTAGGAGGCGGCAGGGGCCCTGGGGCCAACGTCCTGACTTTC
NA TRBJ2-1 17 TRBD1 TRBV18 CASSQETGVGGANEQFF TGTGCCAGCTCACAAGAGACAGGGGTCGGGGGTGCCAATGAGCAGTTCTTC
NA TRBJ2-7 14 TRBD2 TRBV29-1 CSASPAGGPHEQYF TGCAGCGCAAGTCCAGCGGGAGGTCCCCACGAGCAGTACTTC
NA TRBJ2-3 16 TRBD2 TRBV27 CASSPLAGGRADTQYF TGTGCCAGCAGTCCCTTAGCGGGAGGGCGGGCAGATACGCAGTATTTT
NA TRBJ2-7 18 TRBD2 TRBV27 CAGKGAVGLASQPYEQYF TGTGCCGGGAAAGGGGCTGTAGGACTAGCGTCACAACCCTACGAGCAGTACTTC